The 21 T cell receptor beta chains below all came from one sample that was sequenced in a study of OX40 agonist ivuxolimab in advanced cancers. TCRdb's copy holds only in-frame clones and misses some; the assay was immunoSEQ multiplex PCR. The sample shows about 86,000 clones, about 90% of them seen only once. The sample here was CD4+ or CD8+ T cells sorted from blood, taken in a trial of the OX40 agonist ivuxolimab. All receptors come from an adult with an advanced solid tumor such as melanoma, head and neck, liver or kidney cancer.

This chain uses TRBV30 with TRBJ1-6, with TRBD1 matching over 8 bases. The germline CDR1 and CDR2 sequences are GTSNPN and SVGIG (reference sequence). CDR3 length: 14 residues. V gave up 4 bases and J gave up 8 bases; unmatched junction bases: 7. CDR3 region: CAWIEGRGHSPLHF. The CDR3 nucleotides read TGTGCCTGGATCGAGGGCAGGGGGCATTCACCCCTCCACTTT.

The rearrangement links TRBV6-5 to TRBJ1-1; D is uncertain. In germline, CDR1 is MNHEY, CDR2 SVGAGI. V lost 8 bases to trimming and J lost 11 bases, with 21 bases between them. This CDR3 is built from 13 residues. The CDR3 sequence is CASRPDFTSPAFF. As DNA, the CDR3 is TGTGCCAGCCGACCGGACTTCACATCCCCGGCTTTCTTT.

This clone appeared once. This chain uses TRBV16 with TRBJ2-5, with unresolved D. In germline, CDR1 is KGHSY, CDR2 FQNENV. V was cut by 0 bases and J by 1 base, with 9 bases left in between. The CDR3 loop spans 15 amino acids. CDR3 nucleotide sequence: TGTGCCAGCAGCCAATCGGTATCAGGCCAAGAGACCCAGTACTTC. Protein product: CASSQSVSGQETQYF.

The CDR3 sequence is CASSVVGRTNTGELFF. The CDR3 nucleotides are TGTGCCAGCAGCGTAGTCGGGCGTACGAACACCGGGGAGCTGTTTTTT. The V call is TRBV9, the J call TRBJ2-2; D gene uncertain. With 0 bases removed from V and 0 bases from J, the gap between germline ends came to 9 bases. CDR1 is SGDLS, CDR2 YYNGEE, per germline. This CDR3 has 16 residues.

This clone appeared once. This chain links TRBV29-1 with TRBJ2-7; no reliable D call. The V end was cut by 4 bases, the J end by 3 bases, with 4 bases between. Germline CDR1 and CDR2: SQVTM and ANQGSEA. The CDR3 extends over 10 amino acids. The CDR3 coding sequence is TGCAGCGTTGCAGGCTACGAGCAGTACTTC. Translation: CSVAGYEQYF.

This sequence joins TRBV10-3 and TRBJ2-2; TRBD1 is a possible D gene (6 bases). V was shortened by 2 bases and J by 2 bases, with 9 bases between the two germline ends. CDR1 and CDR2 from the germline V gene are ENHRY and SYGVKD. The CDR3 has 15 residues. CDR3 loop: CAISEGGPNTGELFF. CDR3 nucleotides: TGTGCCATCAGTGAGGGGGGCCCCAACACCGGGGAGCTGTTTTTT.

The chain is built from TRBV2 and TRBJ2-3; 10 nucleotides align to TRBD2. V dropped 3 bases and J dropped 13; count of bases not matched to a gene: 10. The length of the CDR3 is 14 residues. The germline CDR1 and CDR2 sequences are SNHLY and FYNNEI. The CDR3 region is CASSERLAGGREYF. The CDR3 region has the DNA TGTGCCAGCAGTGAGAGACTAGCGGGTGGCAGGGAGTATTTT.

The chain has TRBV27 and TRBJ2-5; D is unresolved. The CDR3 runs 16 residues. Trimming cost V 5 bases and J 0 bases, with 16 bases left between them. Germline assignment: CDR1 MNHEY and CDR2 SMNVEV (reference sequence). The CDR3 nucleotides read TGTGCCAGCAGTAAGGACGCCTTGGTTGACCAAGAGACCCAGTACTTC. It translates to CASSKDALVDQETQYF.

The chain joins TRBV4-1 to TRBJ2-7; 7 bases are shared with TRBD1. V lost 2 bases, J lost 4 bases, and 8 bases stayed unmatched. This CDR3 is 15 amino acids long. The germline CDR1 and CDR2 sequences are MGHRA and YSYEKL. Here the CDR3 DNA reads TGCGCCAGCAGCCAAATAGGGACAGAAATTTACGAGCAGTACTTC. Translating gives CASSQIGTEIYEQYF.

The chain recombines TRBV30 with TRBJ2-2; 11 bases agree with TRBD1. CDR1 and CDR2 (germline): GTSNPN, SVGIG (reference sequence). The CDR3 contains 14 residues. V lost 8 bases to trimming and J lost 7 bases; unmatched junction nucleotides: 9. This CDR3 reads CAGAGTGGSGELFF. The CDR3 coding sequence is TGTGCCGGGGCCGGGACAGGGGGTAGCGGGGAGCTGTTTTTT.

This clone has a single count. The V gene is TRBV5-8, the J gene TRBJ1-2; D unclear. With 2 bases removed from V and 4 bases from J, the gap between germline ends came to 12 bases. The CDR3 has 14 amino acids. Germline V gene data show CDR1 as SGHTS and CDR2 as YDEGEE. The CDR3 here is CASSLGPLGYGYTF. DNA of the CDR3: TGTGCCAGCAGCTTAGGGCCCCTAGGCTATGGCTACACCTTC.

The CDR3 is CASSITAAGGETQYF. CDR3 sequence (DNA): TGTGCCAGTAGTATTACGGCGGCCGGAGGAGAGACCCAGTACTTC. This rearrangement joins TRBV19 to TRBJ2-5; D possibly corresponds to TRBD2 (5 bases). Germline CDR1 and CDR2: LNHDA and SQIVND (reference sequence). The CDR3 is made up of 15 amino acids. Trimming shortened V by 3 bases and J by 4 bases, and 15 bases separated the two germline ends. Looking up the rest from reference TRBV19 and TRBJ2-5 gives the full variable domain: DGGITQSPKYLFRKEGQNVTLSCEQNLNHDAMYWYRQDPGQGLRLIYYSQIVNDFQKGDIAEGYSVSREKKESFPLTVTSAQKNPTAFYLCASSITAAGGETQYFGPGTRLLVL.

This clone showed up just once. The chain is built from TRBV27 and TRBJ1-5; no clear D. The V end was cut by 3 bases, the J end by 6 bases, with 9 bases between. There are 13 residues in the CDR3. Germline CDR1 is MNHEY and CDR2 is SMNVEV (reference sequence). The CDR3 reads CASSFGRRQPQHF. CDR3 in DNA: TGTGCCAGCAGTTTTGGGCGACGTCAGCCCCAGCATTTT.

The chain couples TRBV7-8 to TRBJ2-1; 11 bases line up with TRBD2. J gave up 7 bases and V 0 bases, and 8 bases lay outside the gene matches. Germline assignment: CDR1 SGHVS and CDR2 FQNEAQ. The CDR3 is 17 amino acids. CDR3 residues: CASSLARLAGRVNEQFF. DNA of the CDR3: TGTGCCAGCAGCTTAGCCCGACTAGCGGGAAGAGTGAATGAGCAGTTCTTC. The whole variable domain, remainder taken from reference TRBV7-8 and TRBJ2-1, is GAGVSQSPRYKVAKRGQDVALRCDPISGHVSLFWYQQALGQGPEFLTYFQNEAQLDKSGLPSDRFFAERPEGSVSTLKIQRTQQEDSAVYLCASSLARLAGRVNEQFFGPGTRLTVL.

CDR3 region: CASSGGPSGANVLTF. CDR3 DNA: TGTGCCAGCAGTGGGGGTCCCTCTGGGGCCAACGTCCTGACTTTC. V gene TRBV6-5 combines with J gene TRBJ2-6, with D perhaps given as TRBD1 or TRBD2 (5 bases each). Germline V gene sequence: CDR1 MNHEY, CDR2 SVGAGI. The ends were cut back, 5 bases at V and 0 bases at J, with 8 bases in the middle. CDR3 length: 15 residues.

The rearrangement joins TRBV5-6 to TRBJ2-3; 8 bases fit TRBD2. V lost 8 bases and J lost 12; bases outside the gene matches: 17. The CDR3 is made up of 14 amino acids. CDR1 is SGHDT, CDR2 YYEEEE, per germline. The CDR3 sequence: CASRRAGVSLTQYF. CDR3 nucleotides: TGTGCCAGTAGGAGAGCGGGAGTCTCACTCACCCAGTATTTT.

In this sample, this clone turned up once. The junction does not match germline at one end; this may be a read error. The V call is TRBV7-7, the J call TRBJ2-1; TRBD2 agrees at 10 bases. The length of the CDR3 is 15 residues. Germline-derived CDR1 and CDR2 are SSHAT and FNYEAQ (reference sequence). The CDR3 coding sequence is TGTGCTAGCAGCTTAGGAAGCGGGAGGGCCTTTGAGCAGTTCTTC. Translated, it gives CASSLGSGRAFEQFF.

V usage is TRBV27 and J usage is TRBJ1-2, with D possibly TRBD1 on 6 matching bases. V lost 0 bases, J lost 7 bases, and 9 bases lay in between. In germline, CDR1 is MNHEY, CDR2 SMNVEV (reference sequence). The CDR3 consists of 13 residues. The CDR3 region has the DNA TGTGCCAGCAGTTTATCAGGGGGGCCTGGCTACACCTTC. This encodes CASSLSGGPGYTF.

This clone showed up just once. The rearrangement uses TRBV10-3 and TRBJ1-1; 9 positions agree with TRBD1. The CDR3 is 14 residues long. Trimming at V came to 7 bases and at J to 5 bases, leaving 8 bases not matched to a gene. The germline V gene encodes CDR1 ENHRY and CDR2 SYGVKD. CDR3 DNA: TGTGCCATCACACAGGGGGCTAGTAGTACTGAAGCTTTCTTT. Translated: CAITQGASSTEAFF.

The J gene is TRBJ1-1, the V gene TRBV6-5, with a weak D call TRBD1 (6 bases). CDR1 is MNHEY, CDR2 SVGAGI, per germline. The V end was cut by 6 bases, the J end by 4 bases, with 18 bases between. This CDR3 is 15 amino acids long. The CDR3 spells CASSRDIWGTTEAFF. CDR3 bases: TGTGCCAGCAGCAGGGACATTTGGGGGACCACTGAAGCTTTCTTT.

This CDR3 reads CASQPGGSSYEQYF. CDR3 nucleotides: TGTGCCAGCCAACCCGGGGGTAGCTCCTACGAGCAGTACTTC. This rearrangement joins TRBV13 to TRBJ2-7; the D gene is possibly TRBD2 (6 bases). The CDR3 has 14 residues. Germline CDR1 PRHDT, CDR2 FYEKMQ (reference sequence). V lost 8 bases to trimming and J lost 0 bases, with 14 bases between them.